Listed here are 26 T cell receptor beta chains from one sample, sequenced in a study of CD8 T cells in Susac syndrome. The RNA input was about 0.5 to 1 ug, and it was reverse transcribed with random hexamers. MiXCR was run by TCRdb on the immunoSEQ multiplex PCR reads, yielding one entry per CDR3 protein. The data show over 100,000 distinct CDR3 sequences, with roughly 90% seen just once and around 0.12% held by the top ten. Sequencing was carried out using CD8+ T cells from PBMCs. These receptors came from a human donor in good health.

V usage is TRBV5-4 and J usage is TRBJ2-5; 12 nucleotides align to TRBD1. The trim removed 5 bases at V and 3 bases at J, leaving 5 bases unmatched. The CDR3 loop spans 15 amino acids. Germline-derived CDR1 and CDR2 are SGHNT and YYREEE (reference sequence). The CDR3 bases are TGTGCCAGCAGACGGGACAGGGGGCGCGAAGAGACCCAGTACTTC. It codes for CASRRDRGREETQYF.

The chain carries TRBV2 and TRBJ2-5; D is uncertain. Trimming took off 7 bases at V and 2 bases at J, with 5 bases between the two ends. The CDR3 is 11 residues long. The germline gives CDR1 SNHLY, CDR2 FYNNEI. CDR3 DNA sequence: TGTGCCAGCAACACGCAAGAGACCCAGTACTTC. Translating it yields CASNTQETQYF.

This chain uses TRBV7-9 with TRBJ1-5; D unclear. The ends were cut back, 5 bases at V and 2 bases at J, with 16 bases in the middle. This CDR3 comprises 16 residues. Germline values: CDR1 SEHNR, CDR2 FQNEAQ (reference sequence). The CDR3 sequence: CASSPPPNSGNQPQHF. The CDR3 nucleotides read TGTGCCAGCAGCCCCCCACCCAACAGTGGCAATCAGCCCCAGCATTTT. The full variable domain, its missing parts supplied by reference TRBV7-9 and TRBJ1-5, is DTGVSQNPRHKITKRGQNVTFRCDPISEHNRLYWYRQTLGQGPEFLTYFQNEAQLEKSRLLSDRFSAERPKGSFSTLEIQRTEQGDSAMYLCASSPPPNSGNQPQHFGDGTRLSIL.

The chain employs TRBV2 and TRBJ1-2; 10 bases are shared with TRBD1. The CDR3 has 14 amino acids. Germline CDR1 reads SNHLY; CDR2 reads FYNNEI. The V segment lost 4 bases and the J segment 11 bases; nucleotides outside the gene matches: 10. CDR3 residues: CASSGTRDRGGYTF. As DNA, the CDR3 is TGTGCCAGCAGTGGAACCCGGGACAGGGGAGGTTACACCTTC. Filled out from reference TRBV2 and TRBJ1-2, the complete variable domain reads EPEVTQTPSHQVTQMGQEVILRCVPISNHLYFYWYRQILGQKVEFLVSFYNNEISEKSEIFDDQFSVERPDGSNFTLKIRSTKLEDSAMYFCASSGTRDRGGYTFGSGTRLTVV.

The chain carries TRBV3-1 and TRBJ2-3, with D possibly being TRBD1 (5 bases). The CDR3 sequence is 16 residues long. Trimming took off 4 bases at V and 0 bases at J, with 14 bases between the two ends. Germline CDR1 is LGHDT and CDR2 is YNNKEL (reference sequence). DNA of the CDR3: TGTGCCAGCAGCCTTCGACCAGGGTTGAGCACAGATACGCAGTATTTT. Protein product: CASSLRPGLSTDTQYF.

This chain connects TRBV2 to TRBJ2-7; 7 nucleotides line up with TRBD2. The CDR3 contains 11 residues. J was trimmed by 2 bases and V by 8 bases; bases with no gene match: 0. Germline lookup yields CDR1 SNHLY and CDR2 FYNNEI. The CDR3 DNA sequence: TGTGCCAGCGGGGGGGCCTACGAGCAGTACTTC. The encoded protein is CASGGAYEQYF.

The V gene is TRBV19, the J gene TRBJ1-5; D remains ambiguous. The CDR3 has 12 residues. V was pared by 3 bases and J by 7 bases, with 7 bases between. Germline loops: CDR1 LNHDA, CDR2 SQIVND (reference sequence). CDR3 sequence: CASSIQGQPQHF. CDR3 DNA: TGTGCCAGTAGTATTCAAGGGCAGCCCCAGCATTTT.

The chain carries TRBV5-6 and TRBJ1-5, with 8 bases matching TRBD1. This CDR3 spans 16 amino acids. The junction had 8 bases not matched to a gene; V was cut back by 0 bases and J by 6 bases. Looked up from germline, CDR1 is SGHDT and CDR2 is YYEEEE. The CDR3 here is CASSLVGQGDRQPQHF. DNA for the CDR3: TGTGCCAGCAGCTTGGTCGGACAGGGAGATCGTCAGCCCCAGCATTTT.

CDR3 sequence: CSARRQGPNTEAFF. DNA for the CDR3: TGCAGTGCTAGACGACAGGGACCGAACACTGAAGCTTTCTTT. The rearrangement uses TRBV20-1 and TRBJ1-1; 7 nucleotides line up with TRBD1. Germline CDR1 and CDR2: DFQATT and SNEGSKA (reference sequence). V lost 2 bases to trimming and J lost 1 base; unmatched junction nucleotides: 4. This CDR3 comprises 14 residues.

V usage is TRBV7-8 and J usage is TRBJ1-1; D not resolved. The CDR3 is made up of 13 amino acids. Germline CDR1 is SGHVS and CDR2 is FQNEAQ. The V and J ends lost 2 bases and 2 bases respectively, with 6 bases between them. The CDR3 sequence: CASSLMVNTEAFF. CDR3 in DNA: TGTGCCAGCAGCTTAATGGTTAACACTGAAGCTTTCTTT.

The chain recombines TRBV7-2 with TRBJ1-1, with D tentatively TRBD1 (5 bases). The CDR3 loop spans 15 amino acids. Between the trimmed V and J ends, which lost 3 bases and 1 base, there was a span of 12 bases. Germline V gives CDR1 SGHTA, CDR2 FQGNSA. CDR3 protein: CASSFSGTSNTEAFF. CDR3 coding DNA: TGTGCCAGCAGCTTTTCCGGGACTTCGAACACTGAAGCTTTCTTT.

The chain couples TRBV9 to TRBJ1-1; D perhaps matches TRBD1 (6 bases). CDR3 length: 14 amino acids. Germline values: CDR1 SGDLS, CDR2 YYNGEE. The V and J ends lost 4 bases and 4 bases respectively, with 14 bases between them. The CDR3 loop reads CASSPRLGGTEAFF. CDR3 bases: TGTGCCAGCAGCCCCCGCCTAGGGGGCACTGAAGCTTTCTTT. Using reference TRBV9 and TRBJ1-1 for the parts outside the CDR3, the full variable domain is DSGVTQTPKHLITATGQRVTLRCSPRSGDLSVYWYQQSLDQGLQFLIQYYNGEERAKGNILERFSAQQFPDLHSELNLSSLELGDSALYFCASSPRLGGTEAFFGQGTRLTVV.

The chain combines TRBV7-9 with TRBJ1-1; a possible D gene is TRBD1 (5 bases). CDR1 is SEHNR, CDR2 FQNEAQ, per germline (reference sequence). The CDR3 extends over 14 amino acids. Trimming shortened V by 1 base and J by 4 bases, and 10 bases separated the two germline ends. The CDR3: CASSLEAGTTEAFF. For the CDR3, the DNA is TGTGCCAGCAGCTTAGAAGCGGGGACCACTGAAGCTTTCTTT. Full variable domain (rest looked up from reference TRBV7-9 and TRBJ1-1): DTGVSQNPRHKITKRGQNVTFRCDPISEHNRLYWYRQTLGQGPEFLTYFQNEAQLEKSRLLSDRFSAERPKGSFSTLEIQRTEQGDSAMYLCASSLEAGTTEAFFGQGTRLTVV.

The chain links TRBV5-1 to TRBJ2-3, with TRBD2 identical over 8 bases. V lost 4 bases, J lost 2 bases, and 12 bases stayed unmatched. The CDR3 contains 17 residues. Germline CDR1 and CDR2: SGHRS and YFSETQ. The CDR3 here is CASSPGRGALNTDTQYF. The CDR3 DNA sequence: TGCGCCAGCAGCCCCGGGAGGGGGGCCTTGAACACAGATACGCAGTATTTT.

J is TRBJ2-1 and V is TRBV4-1, with a tentative D call TRBD2 (7 bases). The V gene's germline CDR1 is MGHRA and CDR2 YSYEKL. The CDR3 is 16 amino acids. Trimming took off 3 bases at V and 8 bases at J, with 20 bases between the two ends. The chain's CDR3 is CASSQRGGGSVDEQFF. CDR3 bases: TGCGCCAGCAGCCAGCGGGGAGGGGGGTCAGTCGATGAGCAGTTCTTC.

V gene TRBV19 combines with J gene TRBJ2-2; no definite D call. This CDR3 region has 14 residues. Germline V lookup: CDR1 LNHDA, CDR2 SQIVND (reference sequence). Trimming pared 7 bases from V and 1 base from J, leaving 10 bases between. CDR3 protein: CASTNTRNTGELFF. CDR3 DNA: TGTGCCAGTACAAACACCCGGAACACCGGGGAGCTGTTTTTT.

J is TRBJ1-3 and V is TRBV5-1; D perhaps matches TRBD1 (5 bases). V lost 4 bases, J lost 0 bases, and 14 bases lay in between. The CDR3 runs to 16 residues. Germline V gene data show CDR1 as SGHRS and CDR2 as YFSETQ. The CDR3 sequence: CASSGGDRTSGNTIYF. As DNA, the CDR3 is TGCGCCAGCAGCGGAGGGGACCGCACCTCTGGAAACACCATATATTTT.

The V gene is TRBV28, the J gene TRBJ2-5, with D possibly TRBD2 on 5 matching bases. V shed 4 bases and J shed 7 bases, with 10 bases lying between them. The CDR3 extends over 12 amino acids. Germline V gene data show CDR1 as MDHEN and CDR2 as SYDVKM. The CDR3 sequence is CASSSTRSTQYF. In nucleotides, the CDR3 is TGTGCCAGCAGTTCAACTAGGTCGACCCAGTACTTC.

The chain uses TRBV20-1 and TRBJ1-2; a weak D match, TRBD1 (6 bases). The CDR3 spans 13 residues. Germline V gene data show CDR1 as DFQATT and CDR2 as SNEGSKA (reference sequence). With 3 bases removed from V and 4 bases from J, the gap between germline ends came to 12 bases. CDR3 region: CSARGPGAYGYTF. The CDR3 bases are TGCAGTGCTAGGGGCCCAGGGGCCTATGGCTACACCTTC.

The DNA for the CDR3 is TGCAGTGCAGGACAGGGGACGCCTGAGCAGTTCTTC. Translation gives CSAGQGTPEQFF. The V call is TRBV20-1, the J call TRBJ2-1; 9 bases are shared with TRBD1. J lost 9 bases, V lost 6 bases, and 6 bases had no gene match. The CDR3 length is 12 residues. Germline V gene data show CDR1 as DFQATT and CDR2 as SNEGSKA (reference sequence).

The chain carries TRBV4-3 and TRBJ2-5, with 9 bases matching TRBD1. The germline CDR1 and CDR2 sequences are LGHNA and YSLEER. With 0 bases clipped from V and 4 bases from J, the junction kept 3 bases outside the gene matches. The CDR3 spans 15 residues. CDR3 sequence reads: CASSQDNRGPETQYF. DNA for the CDR3: TGCGCCAGCAGCCAAGACAACAGGGGGCCAGAGACCCAGTACTTC.

V usage is TRBV10-3 and J usage is TRBJ2-3, with a weak D call TRBD2 (5 bases). The CDR3 loop spans 15 amino acids. Trimming shortened V by 8 bases and J by 0 bases, and 15 bases separated the two germline ends. Germline-derived CDR1 and CDR2 are ENHRY and SYGVKD. The CDR3 DNA follows: TGTGCCATCCTCCCCGCTGGGGAGAGCACAGATACGCAGTATTTT. Translation gives CAILPAGESTDTQYF.

This clonotype was seen more than once but under ten times. The chain employs TRBV20-1 and TRBJ2-3, with TRBD2 identical over 7 bases. Germline trimming cut 7 bases from V and 1 base from J; bases unmatched to any gene: 8. The length of the CDR3 is 14 residues. CDR1 is DFQATT, CDR2 SNEGSKA, per germline (reference sequence). The CDR3 loop is CSVEGSGGTDTQYF. The CDR3, as DNA: TGCAGTGTAGAAGGGAGCGGGGGCACAGATACGCAGTATTTT.

The chain joins TRBV6-5 to TRBJ2-7, with 11 bases fitting TRBD2. The J segment lost 6 bases and the V segment lost 6 bases, leaving 7 bases of the junction unmatched. CDR1 and CDR2 from the germline V gene are MNHEY and SVGAGI. CDR3 length: 14 residues. CDR3 region: CASSPSGRKSEQYF. In DNA, the CDR3 is TGTGCCAGCAGCCCTAGCGGGAGGAAGAGCGAGCAGTACTTC.

The chain is built from TRBV5-1 and TRBJ2-7; D is perhaps TRBD1 or TRBD2 (5 bases each). Trimming cost V 4 bases and J 7 bases, with 21 bases left between them. The CDR3 loop spans 15 amino acids. Germline CDR1 and CDR2: SGHRS and YFSETQ. CDR3: CASSDSTGTYGEQYF. The DNA of the CDR3 is TGCGCCAGCAGCGACAGTACCGGGACCTACGGGGAGCAGTACTTC.

This chain joins TRBV4-3 and TRBJ2-1, with TRBD2 as a possible D gene (5 bases). The CDR3 totals 13 residues. Trimming took off 6 bases at V and 10 bases at J, with 16 bases between the two ends. The V gene's germline CDR1 is LGHNA and CDR2 YSLEER. The CDR3 sequence: CASSHKQEAEQFF. In nucleotides, the CDR3 is TGCGCCAGCAGTCACAAGCAGGAGGCCGAGCAGTTCTTC.